These 17 T cell receptor beta chains came from one sample sequenced in a study of CD8+ T cells in alopecia areata. Sequencing templates came from extracted RNA that was reverse transcribed into cDNA. Assay used: immunoSEQ multiplex PCR; TCRdb lists only in-frame clones, some missing. The sample shows approximately 31,000 clones, around three quarters of them seen only once. The sequencing input was NKG2D-low CD8+ T cells sorted from blood. These receptors were obtained from a human donor with alopecia areata.

CDR3 DNA: TGTGCCAGCAGTTTTTCGGCAGGTTCTAACTATGGCTACACCTTC. The encoded protein is CASSFSAGSNYGYTF. This sequence joins TRBV27 and TRBJ1-2; D call uncertain. Trimming cost V 3 bases and J 0 bases, with 11 bases left between them. Germline V CDR1 and CDR2: MNHEY, SMNVEV (reference sequence). CDR3 length: 15 amino acids.

This clone is judged medium-sized. This chain connects TRBV19 to TRBJ2-1, with D tentatively TRBD2 (6 bases). The CDR3 length is 15 residues. Germline V gene sequence: CDR1 LNHDA, CDR2 SQIVND (reference sequence). V was cut by 5 bases and J by 5 bases, with 16 bases left in between. CDR3 region: CASSLWAGRNNEQFF. The DNA for the CDR3 is TGTGCCAGTAGTTTATGGGCAGGGAGGAACAATGAGCAGTTCTTC.

The chain combines TRBV29-1 with TRBJ1-2; D ambiguous. The CDR3 runs to 14 residues. V lost 0 bases and J lost 4, with 12 bases in between. CDR1 and CDR2 (germline): SQVTM, ANQGSEA. In DNA form, the CDR3 reads TGCAGCGTTGAAGATCGGGGTGGCGGCTATGGCTACACCTTC. Translating it yields CSVEDRGGGYGYTF. Filled out from reference TRBV29-1 and TRBJ1-2, the complete variable domain reads SAVISQKPSRDICQRGTSLTIQCQVDSQVTMMFWYRQQPGQSLTLIATANQGSEATYESGFVIDKFPISRPNLTFSTLTVSNMSPEDSSIYLCSVEDRGGGYGYTFGSGTRLTVV.

This clone has only a few counts. The V and J genes are TRBV7-8 and TRBJ2-7; weak D call: TRBD2 (5 bases). In germline, CDR1 is SGHVS, CDR2 FQNEAQ. Deletions cut 7 bases from V and 1 base from J, with 23 bases between. The length of the CDR3 is 17 residues. The CDR3 loop is CASKVLFGRETSYEQYF. CDR3 bases: TGTGCCAGCAAGGTCTTGTTTGGAAGGGAGACATCCTACGAGCAGTACTTC.

V gene TRBV5-1 combines with J gene TRBJ2-3; D perhaps matches TRBD1 (6 bases). The V and J ends lost 5 bases and 2 bases respectively, with 12 bases between them. This CDR3 has 14 amino acids. Germline CDR1 is SGHRS and CDR2 is YFSETQ. CDR3 sequence (DNA): TGCGCCAGCAGGACGGGACATCTCACAGATACGCAGTATTTT. Protein product: CASRTGHLTDTQYF.

V is TRBV7-6 and J is TRBJ1-5; D is ambiguous. The V gene lost 4 bases and the J gene lost 5 bases, with 9 bases spanning the gap. The length of the CDR3 is 13 residues. CDR1 is SGHVS and CDR2 is FNYEAQ in the germline V gene. CDR3: CASSSSWDQPQHF. DNA of the CDR3: TGTGCCAGCAGCTCGTCGTGGGATCAGCCCCAGCATTTT.

The chain couples TRBV27 to TRBJ2-7; D possibly corresponds to TRBD2 (6 bases). Trimming cost V 6 bases and J 4 bases, with 7 bases left between them. The CDR3 has 11 amino acids. CDR1 is MNHEY and CDR2 is SMNVEV in the germline V gene (reference sequence). DNA of the CDR3: TGTGCCAGCAGGGAGGGGTACGAGCAGTACTTC. Translated, it gives CASREGYEQYF.

The chain employs TRBV28 and TRBJ2-7, with D tentatively TRBD1 or TRBD2 (5 bases each). Germline V lookup: CDR1 MDHEN, CDR2 SYDVKM. V gave up 2 bases and J gave up 0 bases, with 14 bases separating them. CDR3 length: 16 amino acids. The CDR3 reads CASSLPGTASSYEQYF. CDR3 DNA sequence: TGTGCCAGCAGTTTACCCGGGACGGCAAGCTCCTACGAGCAGTACTTC.

The chain links TRBV29-1 to TRBJ2-7; the D is unclear. The V and J ends lost 2 bases and 1 base respectively, with 9 bases between them. Germline V lookup: CDR1 SQVTM, CDR2 ANQGSEA. This CDR3 has 13 amino acids. The CDR3, as DNA: TGCAGCGTTGAAACTTTGGGGTCCTACGAGCAGTACTTC. Translating it yields CSVETLGSYEQYF.

The chain carries TRBV27 and TRBJ2-4; D gene ambiguous. Trimming removed 3 bases from V and 4 bases from J, with 13 bases in between. This CDR3 has 15 residues. Looked up from germline, CDR1 is MNHEY and CDR2 is SMNVEV (reference sequence). The CDR3 nucleotides are TGTGCCAGCAGTTTTTTAATCGGTGGGAAAAACATTCAGTACTTC. This gives the protein CASSFLIGGKNIQYF.

The chain links TRBV5-6 to TRBJ2-1; unclear D gene. The V gene's germline CDR1 is SGHDT and CDR2 YYEEEE. The CDR3 covers 13 residues. Deletions cut 3 bases from V and 5 bases from J, with 9 bases between. The CDR3 DNA reads TGTGCCAGCAGCTCGGTGGGCAACAATGAGCAGTTCTTC. This gives the protein CASSSVGNNEQFF.

This clone came up a few times. The J gene is TRBJ2-1, the V gene TRBV6-6; D gene unclear. Germline CDR1 is MNHNY and CDR2 is SVGAGI (reference sequence). CDR3 size: 12 residues. Trimming took 4 bases from V and 2 from J, leaving 3 bases between them. For the CDR3, the DNA is TGTGCCAGCAGTTGGGCCTACAATGAGCAGTTCTTC. The encoded protein is CASSWAYNEQFF.

The chain carries TRBV7-9 and TRBJ2-5; D unclear. Trimming took off 4 bases at V and 2 bases at J, with 5 bases between the two ends. The CDR3 runs to 12 residues. Germline loops: CDR1 SEHNR, CDR2 FQNEAQ (reference sequence). The CDR3 sequence is CASSYQQETQYF. CDR3 sequence (DNA): TGTGCCAGCAGCTATCAACAAGAGACCCAGTACTTC.

The chain is built from TRBV4-2 and TRBJ2-7; D not certain. CDR3 length: 15 amino acids. The ends were cut back, 0 bases at V and 4 bases at J, with 13 bases in the middle. Germline-derived CDR1 and CDR2 are LGHNA and YNFKEQ. Here the CDR3 reads CASSQDLGSSYEQYF. The CDR3 nucleotides read TGTGCCAGCAGCCAAGATCTCGGAAGCTCTTACGAGCAGTACTTC.

The genes are TRBV2 and TRBJ2-1, with 7 nucleotides matching TRBD2. This CDR3 is 16 amino acids long. Per germline, CDR1 SNHLY and CDR2 FYNNEI. The junction had 10 bases not matched to a gene; V was cut back by 6 bases and J by 2 bases. CDR3 amino acids: CASSTLARFTYNEQFF. DNA for the CDR3: TGTGCCAGCAGCACACTAGCGCGATTCACCTACAATGAGCAGTTCTTC. The whole variable domain, filled in from reference TRBV2 and TRBJ2-1, reads EPEVTQTPSHQVTQMGQEVILRCVPISNHLYFYWYRQILGQKVEFLVSFYNNEISEKSEIFDDQFSVERPDGSNFTLKIRSTKLEDSAMYFCASSTLARFTYNEQFFGPGTRLTVL.

The gene calls are TRBV10-3 and TRBJ2-3, with TRBD1 identical over 10 bases. V shed 6 bases and J 4 bases; nucleotides not matched to a gene: 7. The CDR3 sequence is 15 residues long. Germline V gene lookup returns CDR1 ENHRY and CDR2 SYGVKD. Here the CDR3 DNA reads TGTGCCATCAGAGCGACAGGGGGCAGTCCAGATACGCAGTATTTT. The encoded protein is CAIRATGGSPDTQYF.

This chain joins TRBV7-8 and TRBJ2-1, with 11 bases lining up with TRBD2. The length of the CDR3 is 13 residues. The V segment lost 7 bases and the J segment 9 bases; nucleotides outside the gene matches: 5. The V gene's germline CDR1 is SGHVS and CDR2 FQNEAQ. The CDR3 DNA reads TGTGCCAGCACCCTCGGACTAGCGGGTGAGCAGTTCTTC. Residues: CASTLGLAGEQFF.